One TCR beta chain is described in this entry. The CDR3 spans 14 residues. From germline, CDR1 is LNHNV and CDR2 YYDKDF (reference sequence). V gave up 6 bases and J gave up 5 bases; unmatched junction bases: 6. In TCRdb, the 5' RACE reads were re-called with MiXCR into one record per CDR3 protein. The sample records hundreds of thousands of distinct CDR3 sequences, around a sixth being singletons. These data belong to a study of identical twins. The sample was also reused in another study, on T cells expressing NK-cell markers. According to that study: Dominance of the CD3+CD56-NKG2C+ fraction by these clonotypes also held in a handful of donors.

The TCR was taken from a woman younger than 30 in good health. This chain links TRBV15 with TRBJ2-3; 9 positions agree with TRBD1. The specimen sequenced was PBMCs. CDR3 amino acids: CATSKDRGRDTQYF. The CDR3 DNA follows: TGTGCCACCAGTAAGGACAGGGGAAGAGATACGCAGTATTTT.